The rows below give T cell receptor beta chains drawn from one sample of a study of T cell responses to AZD1222 COVID-19 vaccine. TCRdb's copy holds only in-frame clones and misses some; the assay was immunoSEQ multiplex PCR. In the table there are some 86,000 clones, more than 70% of which are singletons. Sequenced material: peripheral blood, taken on day 0 of AZD1222 vaccination. The receptors were gathered from an adult in good health. The CDR3 runs from the conserved cysteine through the conserved F or W. A D gene is named only where the DNA matches it firmly. The listing skips clone size in some rows; elsewhere it reads once, few, many or a size class.

v_call,j_call,d_call,clone_size,cdr3_nt,cdr3_aa
TRBV3-1/TRBV3-2,TRBJ2-2,.,.,TGTGCCAGCAGCCAAGACGGACAATCCGGGGAGCTGTTTTTT,CASSQDGQSGELFF
TRBV2,TRBJ1-1,.,few,TGTGCCAGCGGGGGCGTGGGGAACACTGAAGCTTTCTTT,CASGGVGNTEAFF
TRBV2,TRBJ2-7,.,.,TGTGCCAGCAGTGAAGCGGGCCTCGGGGGCGAGCAGTACTTC,CASSEAGLGGEQYF
TRBV23-1,TRBJ2-2,.,.,TGCGCCAGCAGTCAACCCCTCCAGGGCACCGGGGAGCTGTTTTTT,CASSQPLQGTGELFF
TRBV13,TRBJ2-7,.,.,TGTGCCAGCAGCTTAGCCAGTACCTACGAGCAGTACTTC,CASSLASTYEQYF
TRBV2,TRBJ1-2,.,.,TGTGCCTCAAGAAAGGACGCCAACTATGGCTACACCTTC,CASRKDANYGYTF
TRBV3-1/TRBV3-2,TRBJ1-1,.,.,TGTGCCAGCAGTCCGGACATCAACACTGAAGCTTTCTTT,CASSPDINTEAFF
TRBV6-5,TRBJ2-7,TRBD2,.,TGTGCCAGCAGTCCCAGCCTAGCGGATTACGAGCAGTACTTC,CASSPSLADYEQYF
TRBV5-5,TRBJ2-2,TRBD1,.,TGTGCCAGCAGCGGGGACCCGGGACAGGGAGTAAGGGAGCTGTTTTTT,CASSGDPGQGVRELFF
TRBV29-1,TRBJ1-4,.,.,TGCAGCGTTCGTGCGGGGACGTCTAATGAAAAACTGTTTTTT,CSVRAGTSNEKLFF
TRBV19,TRBJ1-5,.,.,TGTGCCAGTAGTGAAGGGACACTTAGCAATCAGCCCCAGCATTTT,CASSEGTLSNQPQHF
TRBV5-6,TRBJ1-2,TRBD1,few,TGTGCCAGCAGCCGCGTCCGGGACAGCGCCCTATACTATGGCTACACCTTC,CASSRVRDSALYYGYTF
TRBV2,TRBJ1-2,TRBD1,.,TGTGCCAGCAGTGGCGGACAGGCCTATGGCTACACCTTC,CASSGGQAYGYTF
TRBV6-6,TRBJ1-2,TRBD1,.,TGTGCCAGCAGTTCCCTGACAGGGATTATAAACTATGGCTACACCTTC,CASSSLTGIINYGYTF
TRBV7-2,TRBJ2-2,TRBD2,.,TGTGCCAGCAGCTTCGGCGGTAGCGGGAGGTTGACCGGGGAGCTGTTTTTT,CASSFGGSGRLTGELFF
TRBV29-1,TRBJ2-5,.,.,TGCAGCGTTGAAGATCTCGAGAAAGAGACCCAGTACTTC,CSVEDLEKETQYF
TRBV3-1/TRBV3-2,TRBJ1-2,.,.,TGTGCCAGCAGCCAATGGGACTTACTCAACTATGGCTACACCTTC,CASSQWDLLNYGYTF
TRBV5-1,TRBJ2-2,.,.,TGCGCCAGCAGCTTGGAACAGCCGACCACCGGGGAGCTGTTTTTT,CASSLEQPTTGELFF
TRBV5-1,TRBJ1-5,TRBD1,.,TGCGCCAGCAGCTTGGATGGGACAGGGAATCAGCCCCAGCATTTT,CASSLDGTGNQPQHF
TRBV28,TRBJ2-1,.,.,TGTGCCAGCAGCCCCCGGACCACCAATGAGCAGTTCTTC,CASSPRTTNEQFF
TRBV6-5,TRBJ2-1,TRBD2,.,TGTGCCAGCAGTTACTCCTCGGGGGGGCACTACAATGAGCAGTTCTTC,CASSYSSGGHYNEQFF
TRBV4-1,TRBJ2-1,.,.,TGCGCCAGCAGCCAAGGGCTACTGGGCAATGAGCAGTTCTTC,CASSQGLLGNEQFF
TRBV10-3,TRBJ2-1,TRBD2,.,TGTGCCATCAGTGATAGGCTAGCGGGGAGCAATGAGCAGTTCTTC,CAISDRLAGSNEQFF
TRBV7-2,TRBJ1-5,TRBD1,.,TGTGCCAGCAGCTTAGACAGGGGCAACAATCAGCCCCAGCATTTT,CASSLDRGNNQPQHF
TRBV4-1,TRBJ1-3,.,.,TGCGCCAGCAGCCCCCCCGGGGTAATACAGGGCATCGTCGCTGGAAACACCATATATTTT,CASSPPGVIQGIVAGNTIYF
TRBV5-4,TRBJ1-6,.,.,TGTGCCAGCAGCTTGAAGGGCAGGGGTCTCTATAATTCACCCCTCCACTTT,CASSLKGRGLYNSPLHF
TRBV5-1,TRBJ2-1,.,few,TGCGCCAGCAGCCCGGGTGGGGACAATGAGCAGTTCTTC,CASSPGGDNEQFF
TRBV20-1,TRBJ1-4,.,.,TGCAGTGCCAGTCGACAGGCAGGGGAAAAACTGTTTTTT,CSASRQAGEKLFF
TRBV14,TRBJ2-7,.,.,TGTGCCAGCAGCCAAGCCAGTCTATCCTACGAGCAGTACTTC,CASSQASLSYEQYF
TRBV7-8,TRBJ1-4,.,.,TGTGCCAGCAGCTTAGCGGGGGTCAATGAAAAACTGTTTTTT,CASSLAGVNEKLFF
TRBV27,TRBJ1-5,TRBD1,.,TGTGCCAGCAGTCCCCCCCGGGACAGGAGAAATCAGCCCCAGCATTTT,CASSPPRDRRNQPQHF
TRBV27,TRBJ2-2,TRBD1,.,TGTGCCAGCAGTTTCGGGACAGGGCCCGGGGAGCTGTTTTTT,CASSFGTGPGELFF
TRBV28,TRBJ2-1,.,.,TGTGCCAGCAGTTTGCGGCCTGCGAGCTCCTACAATGAGCAGTTCTTC,CASSLRPASSYNEQFF
TRBV3-1/TRBV3-2,TRBJ1-6,.,.,TGTGCCAGCAGCCAAGATGACGGCTCACCCCTCCACTTT,CASSQDDGSPLHF
TRBV28,TRBJ1-2,TRBD1,.,TGTGTCACAGGGGGGGATAACTATGGCTACACCTTC,CVTGGDNYGYTF
TRBV3-1/TRBV3-2,TRBJ1-5,.,.,TGTGCCAGCAGCTCGACCCCCGGGCGAGATCAGCCCCAGCATTTT,CASSSTPGRDQPQHF
TRBV19,TRBJ2-7,.,.,TGTGCCAGTAGCCGCACGGCACTGTTGGTCTACGAGCAGTACTTC,CASSRTALLVYEQYF
TRBV7-2,TRBJ2-3,.,.,TGTGCCAGCAGCACCTCAACTAGCACAGATACGCAGTATTTT,CASSTSTSTDTQYF
TRBV24-1,TRBJ2-7,.,.,TGTGCCACCAGTCACCGAACAGACTTCTACGAGCAGTACTTC,CATSHRTDFYEQYF
TRBV19,TRBJ2-1,.,.,TGTGCCAGTAGTATAGGGGGCTCCTACAATGAGCAGTTCTTC,CASSIGGSYNEQFF
TRBV10-1,TRBJ2-7,.,.,TGCGCCAGCAGTGAGTTCCCACCTCGGCGGGGAGCATACTACGAGCAGTACTTC,CASSEFPPRRGAYYEQYF
TRBV3-1/TRBV3-2,TRBJ1-3,TRBD1,.,TGTGCCAGCGGGACAGGGGGTGGAAACACCATATATTTT,CASGTGGGNTIYF
TRBV4-1,TRBJ2-2,TRBD2,.,TGCGCCAGCAGTGAACCTCCCGGGACTAGCGGGGGGGCCGACACCGGGGAGCTGTTTTTT,CASSEPPGTSGGADTGELFF
TRBV24-1,TRBJ1-1,TRBD1,.,TGTGCCACCAGTGATGTCCCGGGACAGGGTAGGGGTGCTGAAGCTTTCTTT,CATSDVPGQGRGAEAFF
TRBV5-8,TRBJ2-5,TRBD1,few,TGTGCCAGCAGGTTTGGGACAGGGGATGCCGAGACCCAGTACTTC,CASRFGTGDAETQYF
TRBV6-5,TRBJ1-6,TRBD1,.,TGTGCCATCCAGGGGGATTCACCCCTCCACTTT,CAIQGDSPLHF
TRBV6-1,TRBJ2-1,.,few,TGTGCCAGCAGTGAAGAGTACAATGAGCAGTTCTTC,CASSEEYNEQFF
TRBV18,TRBJ1-1,.,.,TGTGCCAGCTCACCAGGCGGGAACACTGAAGCTTTCTTT,CASSPGGNTEAFF
TRBV3-1/TRBV3-2,TRBJ1-5,.,.,TGTGCCAGCAGCCAAGATGCGACACTGCAGCCCCAGCATTTT,CASSQDATLQPQHF
TRBV28,TRBJ1-2,.,.,TGTGCCAGCAGCCCTCCTAGGGAGGTGTATGGCTACACCTTC,CASSPPREVYGYTF
TRBV19,TRBJ2-1,.,.,TGTGCCAGTCAGGGGAGGGACAAGCCCATGGATGAGCAGTTCTTC,CASQGRDKPMDEQFF
TRBV27,TRBJ2-5,.,.,TGTGCCACTAAAGTACTTGGGCGGTACCAAGAGACCCAGTACTTC,CATKVLGRYQETQYF
TRBV5-8,TRBJ1-1,.,.,TGTGCCAGCAGCAAAACGTTTAACACTGAAGCTTTCTTT,CASSKTFNTEAFF
TRBV7-9,TRBJ2-3,.,.,TGTGCCAGCAGCTATGGACAGAACACAGATACGCAGTATTTT,CASSYGQNTDTQYF
TRBV7-8,TRBJ2-4,.,.,TGTGCCAGCGGGGCGTTAGCCAAAAACATTCAGTACTTC,CASGALAKNIQYF
TRBV3-1/TRBV3-2,TRBJ1-2,.,few,TGTGCCAGCAGCCAAGTGGGCTATGGCTACACCTTC,CASSQVGYGYTF